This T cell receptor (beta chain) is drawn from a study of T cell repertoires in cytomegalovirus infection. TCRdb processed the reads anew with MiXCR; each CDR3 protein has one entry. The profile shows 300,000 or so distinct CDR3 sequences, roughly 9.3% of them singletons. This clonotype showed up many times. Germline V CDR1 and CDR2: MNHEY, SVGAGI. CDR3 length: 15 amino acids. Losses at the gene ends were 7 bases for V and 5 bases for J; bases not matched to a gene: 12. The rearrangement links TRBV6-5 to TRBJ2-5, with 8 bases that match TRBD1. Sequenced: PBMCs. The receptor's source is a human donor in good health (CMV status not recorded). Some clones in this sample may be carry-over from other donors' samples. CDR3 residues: CASNIGRGLLETQYF. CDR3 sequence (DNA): TGTGCCAGCAACATCGGCAGGGGGCTTTTGGAGACCCAGTACTTC.